This is a list of T cell receptor beta chains from one sample in a study of cytomegalovirus exposure and HLA in healthy donors. Profiled with immunoSEQ multiplex PCR; TCRdb holds only in-frame clones, not every one. The sample lists 43,000 or so clones, roughly 80% occurring once. Sequencing was performed on PBMCs. The receptors shown here come from a man under 40 in good health and CMV-seronegative. Both conserved end residues are part of each CDR3. The D gene is left open where the match is weak. Size values are once, few and many counts, or a class for expanded clones, and some rows have none.

V: TRBV7-2
J: TRBJ2-5
D: .
size: few
CDR3: CASSLASETQYF
DNA: TGTGCCAGCAGCTTAGCGAGCGAGACCCAGTACTTC

V: TRBV28
J: TRBJ2-7
D: .
size: .
CDR3: CASSPGGQGLPYEQYF
DNA: TGTGCCAGCAGCCCGGGTGGCCAGGGCTTGCCCTACGAGCAGTACTTC

V: TRBV5-4
J: TRBJ2-5
D: .
size: .
CDR3: CASSLEAETQYF
DNA: TGTGCCAGCAGCTTGGAAGCGGAGACCCAGTACTTC

V: TRBV9
J: TRBJ2-2
D: .
size: .
CDR3: CASSATYSIVTGELFF
DNA: TGTGCCAGCAGCGCAACTTACAGCATTGTGACCGGGGAGCTGTTTTTT

V: TRBV2
J: TRBJ2-2
D: TRBD1
size: once
CDR3: CASSVSGQGTGELFF
DNA: TGTGCCAGCAGTGTTTCAGGACAGGGTACCGGGGAGCTGTTTTTT

V: TRBV14
J: TRBJ1-2
D: TRBD1
size: once
CDR3: CASSQGYLGTGLGYTF
DNA: TGTGCCAGCAGCCAAGGGTATCTTGGGACAGGGCTCGGCTACACCTTC

V: TRBV27
J: TRBJ2-6
D: TRBD1
size: .
CDR3: CASSWGRDRASGANVLTF
DNA: TGTGCCAGCAGTTGGGGAAGAGACAGGGCCTCTGGGGCCAACGTCCTGACTTTC

V: TRBV19
J: TRBJ2-5
D: TRBD1
size: .
CDR3: CASSIGRQGARTQYF
DNA: TGTGCCAGTAGTATAGGGCGACAGGGGGCGAGGACCCAGTACTTC

V: TRBV5-3
J: TRBJ1-3
D: .
size: .
CDR3: CARSLRGCSSGNTIYF
DNA: TGTGCCAGAAGCTTGCGGGGGTGTAGCTCTGGAAACACCATATATTTT

V: TRBV7-2
J: TRBJ1-1
D: TRBD1
size: few
CDR3: CASSLVPGQGAEAFF
DNA: TGTGCCAGCAGCTTAGTTCCGGGACAGGGGGCTGAAGCTTTCTTT

V: TRBV7-2
J: TRBJ1-1
D: .
size: .
CDR3: CASSRGNTEAFF
DNA: TGTGCCAGCAGCAGGGGGAACACTGAAGCTTTCTTT

V: TRBV5-4
J: TRBJ2-1
D: TRBD2
size: .
CDR3: CASSYRTSGIDEQFF
DNA: TGTGCCAGCAGCTACAGGACTAGCGGGATAGATGAGCAGTTCTTC

V: TRBV7-8
J: TRBJ2-2
D: TRBD2
size: once
CDR3: CASSLTSGGNTGELFF
DNA: TGTGCCAGCAGCTTGACTAGCGGGGGGAACACCGGGGAGCTGTTTTTT

V: TRBV9
J: TRBJ2-3
D: TRBD2
size: .
CDR3: CASSVASGRQRFADTQYF
DNA: TGTGCCAGCAGCGTCGCTAGCGGGAGACAGCGTTTCGCAGATACGCAGTATTTT

V: TRBV18
J: TRBJ1-1
D: TRBD1
size: few
CDR3: CASSPTGMNTEAFF
DNA: TGTGCCAGCTCACCGACAGGGATGAACACTGAAGCTTTCTTT

V: TRBV7-9
J: TRBJ1-1
D: .
size: .
CDR3: CSSSSLARGKAEAFF
DNA: TGTTCCAGCAGCTCCCTCGCCCGGGGAAAGGCTGAAGCTTTCTTT

V: TRBV28
J: TRBJ1-2
D: .
size: .
CDR3: CASSLPGGFGGYGYTF
DNA: TGTGCCAGCAGTTTGCCCGGGGGTTTTGGTGGCTATGGCTACACCTTC

V: TRBV2
J: TRBJ1-1
D: .
size: .
CDR3: CASSGTFENTEAFF
DNA: TGTGCCAGCAGTGGGACTTTCGAGAACACTGAAGCTTTCTTT

V: TRBV7-8
J: TRBJ2-7
D: TRBD1
size: .
CDR3: CASSLVGGGQRYEQYF
DNA: TGTGCCAGCAGCTTAGTTGGTGGGGGACAGAGGTACGAGCAGTACTTC

V: TRBV4-3
J: TRBJ2-3
D: TRBD2
size: .
CDR3: CASSQDPGLAGSTDTQYF
DNA: TGCGCCAGCAGCCAAGATCCGGGACTAGCGGGAAGCACAGATACGCAGTATTTT

V: TRBV7-2
J: TRBJ2-3
D: TRBD2
size: .
CDR3: CASSRYLGTSGATDTQYF
DNA: TGTGCCAGCAGCCGTTACCTAGGGACTAGCGGGGCCACAGATACGCAGTATTTT

V: TRBV27
J: TRBJ2-7
D: .
size: .
CDR3: CASSLRTASYEQYF
DNA: TGTGCCAGCAGTCTGAGGACAGCCTCCTACGAGCAGTACTTC

V: TRBV28
J: TRBJ2-1
D: TRBD2
size: .
CDR3: CVTVTSGSIDEQFF
DNA: TGTGTAACTGTTACTAGCGGGAGCATCGATGAGCAGTTCTTC

V: TRBV4-1
J: TRBJ1-1
D: TRBD1
size: few
CDR3: CASSGQGARTEAFF
DNA: TGCGCCAGCAGCGGACAGGGGGCTCGCACTGAAGCTTTCTTT

V: TRBV6-1
J: TRBJ1-1
D: .
size: once
CDR3: CASSDGQLILNTEAFF
DNA: TGTGCCAGCAGTGACGGACAGCTTATATTGAACACTGAAGCTTTCTTT

V: TRBV11-2
J: TRBJ2-7
D: TRBD2
size: few
CDR3: CASSLFSGSQYEQYF
DNA: TGTGCCAGCAGCTTATTCAGCGGGAGTCAGTACGAGCAGTACTTC

V: TRBV7-2
J: TRBJ1-1
D: .
size: .
CDR3: CASSYYFSNTEAFF
DNA: TGTGCCAGCAGCTACTATTTTTCGAACACTGAAGCTTTCTTT

V: TRBV7-2
J: TRBJ2-5
D: TRBD1
size: .
CDR3: CASSPGQDTSQYF
DNA: TGTGCCAGCAGCCCTGGACAGGACACTTCCCAGTACTTC

V: TRBV5-1
J: TRBJ1-6
D: TRBD1
size: .
CDR3: CASSRDRVNNSPLHF
DNA: TGCGCCAGCAGCAGGGACAGGGTGAACAATTCACCCCTCCACTTT

V: TRBV4-1
J: TRBJ1-2
D: TRBD1
size: .
CDR3: CASSQGQDYGYTF
DNA: TGCGCCAGCAGCCAGGGACAGGACTATGGCTACACCTTC

V: TRBV30
J: TRBJ2-7
D: TRBD2
size: .
CDR3: CAWSVLGGRASEQYF
DNA: TGTGCCTGGAGTGTCTTGGGAGGGAGGGCTAGCGAGCAGTACTTC

V: TRBV4-3
J: TRBJ1-5
D: .
size: few
CDR3: CASSQTPEWPQHF
DNA: TGCGCCAGCAGCCAAACCCCCGAGTGGCCCCAGCATTTT

V: TRBV18
J: TRBJ2-5
D: .
size: .
CDR3: CASSPSRGQETQYF
DNA: TGTGCCAGCTCACCAAGCAGGGGACAAGAGACCCAGTACTTC

V: TRBV29-1
J: TRBJ1-2
D: TRBD1
size: .
CDR3: CSVVRDSGGYTF
DNA: TGCAGCGTTGTTAGGGACAGCGGGGGCTACACCTTC

V: TRBV14
J: TRBJ2-7
D: TRBD1
size: .
CDR3: CASSRQGGYEQYF
DNA: TGTGCCAGCAGCCGACAGGGGGGCTACGAGCAGTACTTC

V: TRBV7-8
J: TRBJ1-5
D: .
size: .
CDR3: CASSLVASSNQPQHF
DNA: TGTGCCAGCAGCTTAGTGGCCAGTAGCAATCAGCCCCAGCATTTT

V: TRBV19
J: TRBJ2-3
D: TRBD2
size: .
CDR3: CASSGVSGRVSDTQYF
DNA: TGTGCCAGTAGCGGCGTGAGCGGGAGGGTTTCAGATACGCAGTATTTT

V: TRBV5-4
J: TRBJ2-3
D: TRBD2
size: few
CDR3: CASSPGGHNTGTSGTDTQYF
DNA: TGTGCCAGCAGCCCGGGGGGACACAATACCGGGACTAGCGGCACAGATACGCAGTATTTT

V: TRBV23-1
J: TRBJ2-7
D: .
size: .
CDR3: CASSQGHEQYF
DNA: TGCGCCAGCAGTCAGGGCCACGAGCAGTACTTC

V: TRBV5-1
J: TRBJ2-3
D: .
size: .
CDR3: CASSPAEVSTDTQYF
DNA: TGCGCCAGCAGCCCCGCGGAGGTATCCACAGATACGCAGTATTTT

V: TRBV29-1
J: TRBJ2-1
D: TRBD1
size: .
CDR3: CSVDRQGRVEQFF
DNA: TGCAGCGTAGATAGACAGGGGCGAGTTGAGCAGTTCTTC

V: TRBV4-2
J: TRBJ2-1
D: TRBD2
size: .
CDR3: CASSQAGAGVQGEQFF
DNA: TGTGCCAGCAGCCAAGCCGGGGCGGGAGTTCAGGGTGAGCAGTTCTTC

V: TRBV12-5
J: TRBJ2-7
D: TRBD2
size: once
CDR3: CASAPAGGVKLYEQYF
DNA: TGTGCTAGTGCCCCAGCGGGAGGAGTAAAACTCTACGAGCAGTACTTC

V: TRBV15
J: TRBJ1-2
D: .
size: .
CDR3: CATSRDTGSNYGYTF
DNA: TGTGCCACCAGCAGGGATACAGGGTCAAACTATGGCTACACCTTC